This TCR beta chain was recovered during a study of shared clonotypes between healthy human individuals (dated by TCRdb to 2018 to 2020). Some background on the complete study: The cohort comprised a couple of women and three men aged 18 to 49 years. For each donor, CD4 naive and CD4 memory were each given three plates, CD8 naive was given two plates, and CD8 memory was given one plate. The study deeply sequenced blood TCR repertoires of roughly five healthy adults to estimate repertoire size and the extent of clonotype sharing between individuals. Different laboratories and diverse techniques were used to prepare libraries and sequence TCR repertoires, to increase sequencing depth and limit assay-specific biases. Between about 0.8 and 9 billion PBMCs per donor were obtained by leukapheresis. Points the paper makes about the study in general: The small number of donors limited the genetic and exposure-history diversity represented. Rarefaction of sorted-subset datasets indicated incomplete sequencing despite the large sequencing depth. Across a few donors, roughly 5% of naive CD4, approximately 4% of naive CD8, 2.3% of memory CD4, and under 0.45% of memory CD8 clonotypes were shared. Estimated clonotype richness was generally larger for naive than for memory subsets. Clonotypes shared by all four sorted-subset donors showed higher generation probabilities than non-shared clonotypes. Pairwise subsampling indicated that sequencing depth was expected to affect the degree of clonotype sharing among donors. Sampling was limited to blood, and TCR repertoires in tissue likely differ from TCR repertoires in blood.

The cysteine opens and the phenylalanine closes a CDR3 of 14 amino acids. CDR3 DNA only is kept here, 42 bases in frame from base 1. The germline V and J ends show losses of 2 bases and 4 bases respectively, and no gene match explains 0 bases of the junction. The germline V gene sets CDR1 to MNHNS and CDR2 to SASEGT. Of note for this clone: Its specific antigen is unknown. Base qualities are not recorded, but no much larger clone differs from it by a single base.

Using the deep immunoSEQ assay, multiplex PCR amplified TCR CDR3 regions from genomic DNA. Extracted genomic DNA from each cell subset was spread evenly across all wells of several immunoSEQ 96-well plates, with each plate serving as a replicate. For sorted subsets, approximately 200 ng of genomic DNA, equivalent to some 30,000 T cell genomes, went into each replicate PCR. The purified libraries were quantified using a Qubit 3.0 fluorometer, sized with a Bioanalyzer 2100, and then quantified again using the KAPA Library Quantification kit. A separate single-read 150-cycle Illumina NextSeq 550 flow cell was used to sequence each immunoSEQ 96-well plate. Concerning the study's data processing: Because the immunoSEQ output held only junctional sequences and lacked quality scores, the filtering could not match the filtering applied to full-length reads. To assign V/J genes and CDR3, sequences were annotated using PyIR, a Python wrapper for IgBLAST v1.9, with IMGT germline references. Reads were filtered out if the reads had weak V/J assignments (E-value above 1e-6), no CDR3, stop codons, out-of-frame junctions, or ambiguous translated residues. V3J clonotypes were defined by identical inferred V gene, J gene, and CDR3 amino acid sequence. Percentage overlap between repertoires was computed as shared unique clonotypes divided by the size of the smaller repertoire. Richness of each repertoire was evaluated using RTK rarefaction, the Chao1 estimator, and Recon v2.1 estimates of unobserved clonotypes. Generation probabilities for all TCRbeta clonotypes obtained by the gDNA method from four donors were computed using OLGA. TCRdb took this table from immuneACCESS and kept in-frame rearrangements with V and J called. Such tables lack part of the clones; where checked against another copy, unresolved V genes explain under half of the gap, and the rest is unexplained. V and J calls and clone size are given by that table; D and trimming were obtained from the DNA. The sample data list around 99,000 clones, and approximately 75% of these were observed just once. The biggest ten clones account for 50% of the sample.

The donors were healthy, HIV-negative adults with no recently reported acute infections or vaccinations. Every donor was a Caucasian adult residing in Nashville, Tennessee, USA. CD8 memory samples consisted of magnetically selected CD45RO+ cells combined with CCR7-negative CD45RA+ effector memory (TemRA) cells. Blood was obtained by leukapheresis, after which PBMCs were separated by Ficoll-Histopaque density gradient centrifugation and cryopreserved in liquid nitrogen vapor phase. Analytical flow cytometry was used to check the purity and quantity of every magnetically sorted T cell population. Genomic DNA was isolated from every sorted fraction and measured by UV absorbance on a Nanodrop 2000c.

This clonotype was obtained from a man aged 25 to 40 in good health. The chain couples TRBV6-1 to TRBJ2-1, with 9 bases aligning to TRBD2. Material for sequencing was memory CD8+ T cells sorted from blood. The cell subset or site label for this specimen denotes: CD45RO+ cells pooled with CCR7-negative TemRA cells. DNA sequence: TGTGCCAGCAGTGAACTAGCGGGATACAATGAGCAGTTCTTC. Translated, this gives CASSELAGYNEQFF.